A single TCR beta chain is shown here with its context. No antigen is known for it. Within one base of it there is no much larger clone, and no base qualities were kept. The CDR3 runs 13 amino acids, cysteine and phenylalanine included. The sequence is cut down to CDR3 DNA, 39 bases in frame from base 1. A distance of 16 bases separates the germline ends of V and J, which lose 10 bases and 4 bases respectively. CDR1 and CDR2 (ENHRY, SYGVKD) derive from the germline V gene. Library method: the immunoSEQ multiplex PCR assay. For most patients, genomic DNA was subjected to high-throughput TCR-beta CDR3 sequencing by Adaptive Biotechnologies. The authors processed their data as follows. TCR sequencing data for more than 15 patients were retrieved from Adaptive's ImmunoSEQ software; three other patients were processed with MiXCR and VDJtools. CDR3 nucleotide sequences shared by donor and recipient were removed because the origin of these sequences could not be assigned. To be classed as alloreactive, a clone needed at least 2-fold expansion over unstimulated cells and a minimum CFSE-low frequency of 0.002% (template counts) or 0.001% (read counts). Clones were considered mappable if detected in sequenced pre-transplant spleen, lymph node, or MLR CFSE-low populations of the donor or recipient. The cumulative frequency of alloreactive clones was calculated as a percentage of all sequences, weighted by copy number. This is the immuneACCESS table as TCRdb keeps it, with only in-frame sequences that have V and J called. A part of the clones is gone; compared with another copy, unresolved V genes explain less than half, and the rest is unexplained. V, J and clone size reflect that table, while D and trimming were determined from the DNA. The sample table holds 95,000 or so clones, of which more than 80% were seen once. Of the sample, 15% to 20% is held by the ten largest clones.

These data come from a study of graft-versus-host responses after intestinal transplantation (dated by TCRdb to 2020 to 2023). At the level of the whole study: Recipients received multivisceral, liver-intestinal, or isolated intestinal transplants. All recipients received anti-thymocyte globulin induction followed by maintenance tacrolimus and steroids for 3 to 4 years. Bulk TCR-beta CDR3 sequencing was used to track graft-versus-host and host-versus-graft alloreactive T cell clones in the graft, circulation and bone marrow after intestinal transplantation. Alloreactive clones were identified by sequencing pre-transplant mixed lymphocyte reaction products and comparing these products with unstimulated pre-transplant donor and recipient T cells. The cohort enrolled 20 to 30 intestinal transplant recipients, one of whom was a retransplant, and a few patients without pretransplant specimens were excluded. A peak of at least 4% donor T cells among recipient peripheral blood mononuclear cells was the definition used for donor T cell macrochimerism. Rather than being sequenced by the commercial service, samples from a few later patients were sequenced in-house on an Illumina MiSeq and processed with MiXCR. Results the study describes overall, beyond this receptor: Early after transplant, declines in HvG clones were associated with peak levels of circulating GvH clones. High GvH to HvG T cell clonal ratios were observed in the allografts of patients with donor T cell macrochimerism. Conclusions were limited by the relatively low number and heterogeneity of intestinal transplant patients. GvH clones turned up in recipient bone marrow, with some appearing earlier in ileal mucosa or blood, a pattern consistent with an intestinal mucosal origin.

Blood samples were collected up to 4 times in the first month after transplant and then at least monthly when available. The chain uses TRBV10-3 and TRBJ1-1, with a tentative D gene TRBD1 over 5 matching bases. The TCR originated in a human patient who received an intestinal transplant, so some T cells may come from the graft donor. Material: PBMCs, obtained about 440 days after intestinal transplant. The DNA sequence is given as TGTGCCAACCAGGGAGGTGTGGGCACTGAAGCTTTCTTT. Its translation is CANQGGVGTEAFF.